Each of the 18 T cell receptor beta chains below was sequenced from the same sample in a study of tumor and adjacent non-tumor tissue in lung cancer (dated by TCRdb to between 2018 and 2020). Libraries were built with multiplex PCR. Sequencer: Illumina HiSeq 2500. TCRbeta libraries were constructed through three rounds of nested PCR with primers (Table S4) according to protocols adapted from ARM-PCR. The public reads were quality trimmed at Q25 with fastp and then assembled into clones with MiXCR by TCRdb, keeping productive beta chains. Each entry merges the rows of one CDR3 protein and shows their most common DNA and genes. Present in this sample are about 68,000 distinct CDR3 sequences, 55% to 70% of which were seen just once. Around 20% of the sample belongs to the ten largest clones. RNA was isolated from bulk, unsorted tissue, and RNA quality was assessed with a NanoDrop ND-1000 and an Agilent 2100.

The sample consisted of lung tumor tissue. These receptor sequences come from a man aged 45-65 years with non-small cell lung cancer.

This chain links TRBV11-2 with TRBJ2-1; 10 positions match TRBD2. This CDR3 is built from 14 residues. The V segment lost 4 bases and the J segment 5 bases; nucleotides outside the gene matches: 2. Germline CDR1 reads SGHAT; CDR2 reads FQNNGV. The CDR3, as DNA: TGTGCCAGCAGCTGGACTAGCGGAAACAATGAGCAGTTCTTC. This codes for CASSWTSGNNEQFF. Drawing the rest from reference TRBV11-2 and TRBJ2-1, the complete variable domain is EAGVAQSPRYKIIEKRQSVAFWCNPISGHATLYWYQQILGQGPKLLIQFQNNGVVDDSQLPKDRFSAERLKGVDSTLKIQPAKLEDSAVYLCASSWTSGNNEQFFGPGTRLTVL.

About this clonotype itself: The missing conserved phenylalanine or tryptophan at the end of this CDR3 makes a read error likely. The J gene is TRBJ2-2, the V gene TRBV11-3; D is possibly TRBD1 (5 bases). Germline V gives CDR1 SGHNT, CDR2 YENEEA. The CDR3 consists of 14 residues. The CDR3 loop reads CASSLGRVTVELFV. The CDR3 nucleotides read TGTGCCAGCAGCTTAGGCAGGGTCACCGTGGAGCTGTTTGTT.

Concerning this clonotype: The final CDR3 position lacks the conserved phenylalanine or tryptophan, pointing to a likely read error. J is TRBJ1-5 and V is TRBV4-1; tentative D call: TRBD1 (6 bases). The CDR3 is 15 residues long. Trimming cost V 2 bases and J 8 bases, with 16 bases left between them. The germline V gene encodes CDR1 MGHRA and CDR2 YSYEKL. CDR3 amino acids: CASSQRTADFKPQHV. The CDR3 bases are TGCGCCAGCAGCCAACGGACAGCGGACTTTAAGCCCCAGCATGTT.

Comment on this clonotype: This may arise from a read error, as a much more abundant clone is one base away. The chain is built from TRBV7-8 and TRBJ2-5, with a tentative D call TRBD2 (5 bases). The CDR3 runs 14 residues. CDR1 SGHVS and CDR2 FQNEAQ come from the germline V gene. Trimming took off 2 bases at V and 2 bases at J, with 9 bases between the two ends. For the CDR3, the DNA is TGTGCCAGCAGCTTACTTGAGGGTCAAGAGACCCAGTACTTC. Protein: CASSLLEGQETQYF.

The sample holds a few counts of this clonotype. Given the absence of the conserved phenylalanine or tryptophan at the CDR3 end, a read error is likely. The rearrangement joins TRBV6-2 or TRBV6-3 to TRBJ2-7; no definite D call. CDR1 is MNHEY and CDR2 is SVGEGT in the germline V gene. The CDR3 loop spans 13 amino acids. The CDR3 DNA is TGTGCCAGCAGAAAGGTAGCCCACTACGACCAGTACTTA. Translation gives CASRKVAHYDQYL.

This clonotype appeared many times. This rearrangement joins TRBV7-9 to TRBJ1-1; a weak D match, TRBD1 (5 bases). Trimming pared 1 base from V and 1 base from J, leaving 19 bases between. From germline, CDR1 is SEHNR and CDR2 FQNEAQ (reference sequence). The CDR3 covers 18 residues. The DNA for the CDR3 is TGTGCCAGCAGCTTAGGGCTGGGGGGTGGGTCCACGAACACTGAAGCTTTCTTT. Encoded protein: CASSLGLGGGSTNTEAFF.

Details on this clonotype: Since the CDR3 does not end with the conserved phenylalanine or tryptophan, this likely comes from a read error. The chain combines TRBV14 with TRBJ2-7; tentatively, D is TRBD1 or TRBD2 (5 bases each). Germline V gene lookup returns CDR1 SGHDN and CDR2 FVKESK. V was shortened by 3 bases and J by 0 bases, with 15 bases between the two germline ends. The CDR3 is 16 residues long. CDR3 in amino acids: CASSQGDPGASYEQYL. DNA of the CDR3: TGTGCCAGCAGCCAGGGGGACCCCGGGGCCTCCTACGAGCAGTACCTC.

This sequence joins TRBV20-1 and TRBJ2-4, with 11 bases aligning to TRBD1. Germline V gene data show CDR1 as DFQATT and CDR2 as SNEGSKA (reference sequence). The CDR3 loop spans 16 amino acids. The J segment lost 3 bases and the V segment lost 1 base, leaving 5 bases of the junction unmatched. In DNA form, the CDR3 reads TGCAGTGCTAGAGTTACCGGGACAGGGGGCAAAAACATTCAGTACTTC. Its translation is CSARVTGTGGKNIQYF.

Points on this clonotype: The germline gene is not matched at one end of the junction; a read error may be the cause. This chain links TRBV12-3 or TRBV12-4 with TRBJ2-1, with 12 bases identical to TRBD2. The CDR3 spans 17 residues. For the CDR3, the DNA is TGTGTCAGCAGACCACGGGCTAGCGGGGGGGTATACAATGAACAGTTCTTC. Its protein product is CVSRPRASGGVYNEQFF.

In regard to this clonotype: At one end, the junction sequence differs from germline, possibly due to a read error. The chain uses TRBV28 and TRBJ2-1; D possibly corresponds to TRBD2 (6 bases). This CDR3 contains 16 residues. Germline CDR1 MDHEN, CDR2 SYDVKM. The CDR3 nucleotides read TGTGCCAGCAGTAAGACTAGGGGCGCTTTTTTCAATGGGCAGTTCTTC. Amino acids: CASSKTRGAFFNGQFF.

On this clonotype: Possible read error: a much larger clone is one base away. The chain carries TRBV24-1 and TRBJ2-7; unclear D gene. Per the germline V gene, CDR1 is KGHDR and CDR2 is SFDVKD. The CDR3 runs to 12 residues. The CDR3 region is CATSGGSYGQYF. The CDR3 DNA sequence: TGTGCCACCAGTGGGGGAAGCTACGGGCAGTACTTC.

This clonotype was recorded at least ten times. V is TRBV30 and J is TRBJ2-1, with 10 bases that match TRBD1. V shed 3 bases and J 11 bases; nucleotides not matched to a gene: 10. The germline V gene has CDR1 GTSNPN and CDR2 SVGIG (reference sequence). CDR3 length: 14 residues. This CDR3 is CAWRWGQGKGKQFF. The CDR3 bases are TGTGCCTGGAGATGGGGACAGGGGAAGGGGAAGCAGTTCTTC.

This clonotype has a count of ten or more. The chain joins TRBV20-1 to TRBJ1-5; 7 nucleotides match TRBD1. The junction had 6 bases not matched to a gene; V was cut back by 3 bases and J by 1 base. The germline gives CDR1 DFQATT, CDR2 SNEGSKA (reference sequence). This CDR3 spans 15 amino acids. This CDR3 is CSARVPGGSNQPQHF. In DNA, the CDR3 is TGCAGTGCTAGGGTCCCAGGGGGAAGCAATCAGCCCCAGCATTTT.

The chain couples TRBV20-1 to TRBJ2-7; 9 positions match TRBD2. V lost 2 bases to trimming and J lost 2 bases; unmatched junction nucleotides: 7. The CDR3 loop spans 15 amino acids. The germline V gene has CDR1 DFQATT and CDR2 SNEGSKA (reference sequence). The DNA for the CDR3 is TGCAGTGCTAGACTGGCGGGAGGGCCGACCTACGAGCAGTACTTC. It translates to CSARLAGGPTYEQYF.

Many counts were recorded for this clonotype. The chain carries TRBV29-1 and TRBJ1-1; the D is unclear. The CDR3 extends over 12 amino acids. Per germline, CDR1 SQVTM and CDR2 ANQGSEA. Trimming pared 4 bases from V and 3 bases from J, leaving 9 bases between. The CDR3 DNA is TGCAGCGTTGCCGCAGGATACACTGAAGCTTTCTTT. Translating it yields CSVAAGYTEAFF.

V gene TRBV6-1 combines with J gene TRBJ2-3, with TRBD2 identical over 8 bases. Germline assignment: CDR1 MNHNS and CDR2 SASEGT. V lost 6 bases and J lost 6; bases outside the gene matches: 14. The CDR3 is made up of 16 amino acids. In nucleotides, the CDR3 is TGTGCCAGCAGGGGGCGGCGGGAGGCCATCACGGATACGCAGTATTTT. Encoded protein: CASRGRREAITDTQYF.

This clonotype was seen only a few times. The rearrangement uses TRBV5-6 and TRBJ2-2; no reliable D call. The germline V gene has CDR1 SGHDT and CDR2 YYEEEE. This CDR3 comprises 14 residues. V lost 4 bases and J 1 base, leaving 8 bases between the germline ends. The CDR3 DNA sequence: TGTGCCAGCAGCGAGACACGGAACACCGGGGAGCTGTTTTTT. Protein product: CASSETRNTGELFF.

A note on this clonotype: Mismatch with germline at one junction end may stem from a read error. The CDR3 protein is CACSYSGTGGADTQYF. The DNA for the CDR3 is TGTGCCTGCAGTTACTCTGGGACAGGGGGAGCAGATACGCAGTATTTT. V gene TRBV6-2 or TRBV6-3 combines with J gene TRBJ2-3; the match to TRBD1 covers 11 bases. The germline V gene has CDR1 MNHEY and CDR2 SVGEGT. This CDR3 comprises 16 residues.